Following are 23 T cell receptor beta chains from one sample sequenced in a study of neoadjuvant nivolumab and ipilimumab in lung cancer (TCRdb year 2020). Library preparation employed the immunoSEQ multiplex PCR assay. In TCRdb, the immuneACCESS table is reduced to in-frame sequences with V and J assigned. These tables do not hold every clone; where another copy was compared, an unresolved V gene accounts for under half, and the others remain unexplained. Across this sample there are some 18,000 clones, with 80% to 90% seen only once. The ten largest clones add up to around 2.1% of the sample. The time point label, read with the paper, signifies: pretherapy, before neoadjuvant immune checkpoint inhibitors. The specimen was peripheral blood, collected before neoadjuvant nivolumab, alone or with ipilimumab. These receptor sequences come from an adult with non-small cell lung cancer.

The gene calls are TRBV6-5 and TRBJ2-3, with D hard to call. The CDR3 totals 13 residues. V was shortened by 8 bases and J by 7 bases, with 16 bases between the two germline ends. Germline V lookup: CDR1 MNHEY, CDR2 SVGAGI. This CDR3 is CASGAPRGYTQYF. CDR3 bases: TGTGCCAGCGGAGCACCCCGCGGATATACGCAGTATTTT.

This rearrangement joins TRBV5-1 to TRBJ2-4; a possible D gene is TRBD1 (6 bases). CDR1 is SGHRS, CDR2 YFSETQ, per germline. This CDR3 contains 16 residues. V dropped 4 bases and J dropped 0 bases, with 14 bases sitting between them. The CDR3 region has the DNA TGCGCCAGCAGCGGGAATTCCAGGGGAGCCAAAAACATTCAGTACTTC. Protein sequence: CASSGNSRGAKNIQYF. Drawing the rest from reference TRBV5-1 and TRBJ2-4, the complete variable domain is KAGVTQTPRYLIKTRGQQVTLSCSPISGHRSVSWYQQTPGQGLQFLFEYFSETQRNKGNFPGRFSGRQFSNSRSEMNVSTLELGDSALYLCASSGNSRGAKNIQYFGAGTRLSVL.

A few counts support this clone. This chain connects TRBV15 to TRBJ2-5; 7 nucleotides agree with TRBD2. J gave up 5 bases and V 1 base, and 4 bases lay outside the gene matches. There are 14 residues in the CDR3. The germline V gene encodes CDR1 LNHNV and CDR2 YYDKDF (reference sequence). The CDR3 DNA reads TGTGCCACCAGCAGAGCCACTAGCGACGAGACCCAGTACTTC. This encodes CATSRATSDETQYF.

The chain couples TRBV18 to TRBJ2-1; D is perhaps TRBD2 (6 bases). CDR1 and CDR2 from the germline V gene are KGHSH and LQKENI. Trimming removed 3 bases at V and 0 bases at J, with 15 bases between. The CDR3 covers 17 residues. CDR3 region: CASSPLGGTSSYNEQFF. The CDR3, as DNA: TGTGCCAGCTCACCGCTCGGGGGTACGAGCTCCTACAATGAGCAGTTCTTC.

The CDR3 reads CASSSTLPGELFF. CDR3 nucleotide sequence: TGTGCCAGCTCATCAACCTTACCCGGGGAGCTGTTTTTT. The J gene is TRBJ2-2, the V gene TRBV18; D not resolved. The CDR3 runs 13 residues. V was clipped by 5 bases and J by 6 bases, with 10 bases between them. The germline gives CDR1 KGHSH, CDR2 LQKENI.

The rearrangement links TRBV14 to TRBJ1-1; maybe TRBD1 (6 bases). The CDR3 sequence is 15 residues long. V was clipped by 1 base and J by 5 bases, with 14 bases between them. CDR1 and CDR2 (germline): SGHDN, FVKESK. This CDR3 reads CASSQVQGLGTEAFF. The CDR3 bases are TGTGCCAGCAGCCAAGTTCAGGGGCTTGGGACTGAAGCTTTCTTT.

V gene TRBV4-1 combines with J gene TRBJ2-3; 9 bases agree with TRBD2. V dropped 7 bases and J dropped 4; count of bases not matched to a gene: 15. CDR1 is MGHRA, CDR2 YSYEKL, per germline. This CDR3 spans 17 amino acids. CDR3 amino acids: CASTTTYSGRGSDTQYF. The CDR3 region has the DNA TGCGCCAGCACCACAACCTATAGCGGGAGAGGCTCAGATACGCAGTATTTT.

The CDR3: CASSYSSSGSYNEQFF. As DNA, the CDR3 is TGTGCCAGCAGTTACTCCTCTAGCGGGAGTTACAATGAGCAGTTCTTC. The chain carries TRBV6-6 and TRBJ2-1; the match to TRBD2 covers 10 bases. The CDR3 is 16 residues long. In germline, CDR1 is MNHNY, CDR2 SVGAGI (reference sequence). The J segment lost 4 bases and the V segment lost 0 bases, leaving 3 bases of the junction unmatched.

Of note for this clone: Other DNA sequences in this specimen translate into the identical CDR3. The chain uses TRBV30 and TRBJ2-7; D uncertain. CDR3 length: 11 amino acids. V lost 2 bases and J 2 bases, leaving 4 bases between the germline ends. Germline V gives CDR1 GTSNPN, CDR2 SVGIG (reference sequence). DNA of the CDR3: TGTGCCTGGAGTCCTACCTACGAGCAGTACTTC. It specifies CAWSPTYEQYF.

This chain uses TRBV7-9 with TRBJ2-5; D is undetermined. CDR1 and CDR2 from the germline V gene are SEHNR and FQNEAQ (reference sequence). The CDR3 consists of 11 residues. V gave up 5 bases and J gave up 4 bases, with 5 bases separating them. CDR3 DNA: TGTGCCAGCAGCCCGTCAGAGACCCAGTACTTC. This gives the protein CASSPSETQYF. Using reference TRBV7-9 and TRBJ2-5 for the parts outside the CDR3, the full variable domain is DTGVSQNPRHKITKRGQNVTFRCDPISEHNRLYWYRQTLGQGPEFLTYFQNEAQLEKSRLLSDRFSAERPKGSFSTLEIQRTEQGDSAMYLCASSPSETQYFGPGTRLLVL.

The DNA for the CDR3 is TGTGCCAGCAGCCACGGGACTAGCGGTTTCTACGAGCAGTACTTC. It yields the protein CASSHGTSGFYEQYF. The genes are TRBV7-3 and TRBJ2-7, with 11 bases lining up with TRBD2. Germline values: CDR1 SGHTA, CDR2 FQGTGA. The CDR3 covers 15 residues. V shed 5 bases and J 3 bases; nucleotides not matched to a gene: 6.

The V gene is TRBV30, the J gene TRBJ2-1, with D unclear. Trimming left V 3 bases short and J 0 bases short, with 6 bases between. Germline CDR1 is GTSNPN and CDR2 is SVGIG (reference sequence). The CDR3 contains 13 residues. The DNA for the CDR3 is TGTGCCTGGAGGTCTAGCTCCTACAATGAGCAGTTCTTC. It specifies CAWRSSSYNEQFF.

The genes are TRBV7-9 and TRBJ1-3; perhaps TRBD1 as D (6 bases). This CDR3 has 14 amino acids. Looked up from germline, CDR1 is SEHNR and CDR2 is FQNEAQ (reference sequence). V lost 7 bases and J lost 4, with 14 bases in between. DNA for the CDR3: TGTGCCAGCACCGGGGGGGCCGACGGAAACACCATATATTTT. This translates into CASTGGADGNTIYF.

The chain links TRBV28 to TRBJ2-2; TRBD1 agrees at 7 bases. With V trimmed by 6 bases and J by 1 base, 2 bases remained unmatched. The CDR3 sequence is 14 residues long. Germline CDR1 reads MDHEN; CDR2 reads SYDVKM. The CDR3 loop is CASRRTGNTGELFF. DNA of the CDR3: TGTGCCAGCAGACGGACAGGGAACACCGGGGAGCTGTTTTTT.

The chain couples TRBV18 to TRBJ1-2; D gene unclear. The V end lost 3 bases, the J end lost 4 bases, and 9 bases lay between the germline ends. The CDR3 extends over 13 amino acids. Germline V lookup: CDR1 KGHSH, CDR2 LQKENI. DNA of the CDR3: TGTGCCAGCTCACCCGGGGAAGGCTATGGCTACACCTTC. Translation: CASSPGEGYGYTF.

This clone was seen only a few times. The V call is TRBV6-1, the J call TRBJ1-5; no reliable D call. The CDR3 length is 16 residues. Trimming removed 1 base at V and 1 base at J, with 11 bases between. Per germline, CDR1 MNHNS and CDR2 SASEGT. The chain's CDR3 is CASSEVVSKSNQPQHF. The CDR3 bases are TGTGCCAGCAGTGAAGTGGTAAGCAAAAGCAATCAGCCCCAGCATTTT.

As DNA, the CDR3 is TGCGCCAGCAGGCCGGGACAGACGAACTATGGCTACACCTTC. Protein product: CASRPGQTNYGYTF. The chain links TRBV4-1 to TRBJ1-2; 7 bases agree with TRBD1. The germline gives CDR1 MGHRA, CDR2 YSYEKL. The trim removed 6 bases at V and 2 bases at J, leaving 6 bases unmatched. The CDR3 runs to 14 residues.

CDR3 in DNA: TGTGCCAGCAGTAGAGAACCAACTTACCAGAATGAAAAACTGTTTTTT. It encodes CASSREPTYQNEKLFF. The chain joins TRBV5-4 to TRBJ1-4, with no clear D. V was cut by 5 bases and J by 5 bases, with 19 bases left in between. The length of the CDR3 is 16 residues. CDR1 and CDR2 from the germline V gene are SGHNT and YYREEE (reference sequence).

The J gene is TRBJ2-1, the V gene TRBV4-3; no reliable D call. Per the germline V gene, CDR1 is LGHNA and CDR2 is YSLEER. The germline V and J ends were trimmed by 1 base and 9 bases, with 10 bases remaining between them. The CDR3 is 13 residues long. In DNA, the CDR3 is TGCGCCAGCAGCCAAGGGCGAGAGACTGAGCAGTTCTTC. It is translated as CASSQGRETEQFF.

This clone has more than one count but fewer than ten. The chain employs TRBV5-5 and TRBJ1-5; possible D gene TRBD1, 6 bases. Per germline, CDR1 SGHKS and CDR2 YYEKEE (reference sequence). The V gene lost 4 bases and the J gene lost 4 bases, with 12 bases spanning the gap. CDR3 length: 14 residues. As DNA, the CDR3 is TGTGCCAGCAGCGCCGGGACACTAAATCAGCCCCAGCATTTT. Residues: CASSAGTLNQPQHF.

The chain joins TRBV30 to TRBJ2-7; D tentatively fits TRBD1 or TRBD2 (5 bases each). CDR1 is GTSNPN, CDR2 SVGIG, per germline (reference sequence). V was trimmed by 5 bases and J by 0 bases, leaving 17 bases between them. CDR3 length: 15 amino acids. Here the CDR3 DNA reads TGTGCCTGGGGGGGTGCGGCGGAGAGCTCCTACGAGCAGTACTTC. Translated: CAWGGAAESSYEQYF.

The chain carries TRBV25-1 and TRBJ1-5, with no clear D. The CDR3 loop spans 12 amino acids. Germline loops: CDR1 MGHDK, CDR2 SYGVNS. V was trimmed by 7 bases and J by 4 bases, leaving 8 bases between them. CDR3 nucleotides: TGTGCCAGCATTAGGTCAAATCAGCCCCAGCATTTT. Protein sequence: CASIRSNQPQHF.

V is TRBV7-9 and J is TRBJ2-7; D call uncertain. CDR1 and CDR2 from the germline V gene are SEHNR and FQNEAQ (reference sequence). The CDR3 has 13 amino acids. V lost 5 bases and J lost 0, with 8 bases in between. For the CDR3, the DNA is TGTGCCAGCAGCCAGGAGAGCTCCTACGAGCAGTACTTC. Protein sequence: CASSQESSYEQYF. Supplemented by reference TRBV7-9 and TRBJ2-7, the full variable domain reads DTGVSQNPRHKITKRGQNVTFRCDPISEHNRLYWYRQTLGQGPEFLTYFQNEAQLEKSRLLSDRFSAERPKGSFSTLEIQRTEQGDSAMYLCASSQESSYEQYFGPGTRLTVT.